These 24 T cell receptor beta chains share one sample of origin, sequenced in a study of a mutant IDH1 vaccine in newly diagnosed glioma. The time point denotes: week 47, end of study. Every vaccination contained 300 ug of the mutant IDH1 20-mer peptide and was paired with topical imiquimod. The table came from immunoSEQ multiplex PCR; TCRdb's copy has only in-frame clones and leaves some out. The sample has about 90,000 clones, roughly 90% seen once. For these TCRs, the target antigens are not known. The input for sequencing was PBMCs, taken from a glioma patient whose treatment included an IDH1 peptide vaccine. The receptor set was obtained from a woman aged 45 to 65 with glioma.

V usage is TRBV9 and J usage is TRBJ1-1; D is perhaps TRBD1 (6 bases). V was cut by 4 bases and J by 6 bases, with 10 bases left in between. CDR1 and CDR2 from the germline V gene are SGDLS and YYNGEE. This CDR3 is built from 12 residues. The DNA for the CDR3 is TGTGCCAGCAGCCCACCAGGGGCTGAAGCTTTCTTT. Encoded protein: CASSPPGAEAFF. Looking up the rest from reference TRBV9 and TRBJ1-1 gives the full variable domain: DSGVTQTPKHLITATGQRVTLRCSPRSGDLSVYWYQQSLDQGLQFLIQYYNGEERAKGNILERFSAQQFPDLHSELNLSSLELGDSALYFCASSPPGAEAFFGQGTRLTVV.

The V gene is TRBV19, the J gene TRBJ2-7; TRBD2 aligns across 8 bases. Germline loops: CDR1 LNHDA, CDR2 SQIVND (reference sequence). This CDR3 is 18 amino acids long. Unmatched junction bases numbered 15, after V lost 3 bases and J lost 2 bases. The CDR3 loop reads CASSIIRGSGTRTYEQYF. The CDR3 DNA sequence: TGTGCCAGTAGTATTATTCGTGGGAGTGGGACTAGGACCTACGAGCAGTACTTC. The full variable domain, completed using reference TRBV19 and TRBJ2-7, is DGGITQSPKYLFRKEGQNVTLSCEQNLNHDAMYWYRQDPGQGLRLIYYSQIVNDFQKGDIAEGYSVSREKKESFPLTVTSAQKNPTAFYLCASSIIRGSGTRTYEQYFGPGTRLTVT.

The V and J genes are TRBV7-2 and TRBJ2-5; 9 nucleotides agree with TRBD1. The J segment lost 5 bases and the V segment lost 1 base, leaving 5 bases of the junction unmatched. The CDR3 loop spans 15 amino acids. In germline, CDR1 is SGHTA, CDR2 FQGNSA. The CDR3 DNA reads TGTGCCAGCAGCTTAGTAGGGACAGGGTACGAGACCCAGTACTTC. Its translation is CASSLVGTGYETQYF.

In this sample, this clone turned up once. The J gene is TRBJ2-3, the V gene TRBV28; D is possibly TRBD1 (6 bases). CDR3 length: 15 amino acids. Trimming left V 3 bases short and J 6 bases short, with 16 bases between. Germline V gene sequence: CDR1 MDHEN, CDR2 SYDVKM. The CDR3 DNA reads as TGTGCCAGCAGTTTGGGCAGGGGATCAAGGGATACGCAGTATTTT. Encoded protein: CASSLGRGSRDTQYF.

The chain's CDR3 is CASSLGTGWDYGYTF. The CDR3 nucleotides read TGTGCCAGCAGCTTGGGGACAGGGTGGGACTATGGCTACACCTTC. This chain links TRBV5-8 with TRBJ1-2; TRBD1 matches 8 bases. Germline V gene sequence: CDR1 SGHTS, CDR2 YDEGEE. The CDR3 extends over 15 amino acids. J lost 3 bases, V lost 0 bases, and 4 bases had no gene match. Full variable domain (missing parts from reference TRBV5-8 and TRBJ1-2): EAGVTQSPTHLIKTRGQQATLRCSPISGHTSVYWYQQALGLGLQFLLWYDEGEERNRGNFPPRFSGRQFPNYSSELNVNALELEDSALYLCASSLGTGWDYGYTFGSGTRLTVV.

This chain links TRBV28 with TRBJ2-1; D gene uncertain. V shed 5 bases and J shed 6 bases, with 11 bases lying between them. Germline loops: CDR1 MDHEN, CDR2 SYDVKM. There are 13 residues in the CDR3. DNA of the CDR3: TGTGCCAGCAGTGATCCCTCCGCCAATGAGCAGTTCTTC. As protein: CASSDPSANEQFF.

The rearrangement uses TRBV27 and TRBJ2-1; D gene uncertain. The germline CDR1 and CDR2 sequences are MNHEY and SMNVEV (reference sequence). The V end was cut by 1 base, the J end by 0 bases, with 13 bases between. This CDR3 has 17 amino acids. This CDR3 reads CASSLYLGIGSYNEQFF. As DNA, the CDR3 is TGTGCCAGCAGTTTATATTTGGGCATCGGCTCCTACAATGAGCAGTTCTTC.

This chain joins TRBV10-3 and TRBJ2-6; TRBD1 matches at 7 bases. CDR1 is ENHRY and CDR2 is SYGVKD in the germline V gene. This CDR3 is built from 17 residues. V was clipped by 2 bases and J by 2 bases; unmatched bases: 6. CDR3 coding DNA: TGTGCCATCAGTGAGCCGACAGGGACCCCTGGGGCCAACGTCCTGACTTTC. Translation: CAISEPTGTPGANVLTF.

This chain's CDR3 is CASSQVTGTPSSYEQYF. CDR3 coding DNA: TGCGCCAGCAGCCAAGTGACAGGCACCCCAAGCTCCTACGAGCAGTACTTC. The V and J genes are TRBV4-1 and TRBJ2-7; weak D call: TRBD1 (6 bases). V lost 1 base and J lost 0, with 16 bases in between. CDR1 MGHRA and CDR2 YSYEKL come from the germline V gene. This CDR3 region has 17 residues.

The V and J genes are TRBV5-6 and TRBJ1-2, with 8 positions matching TRBD1. J gave up 3 bases and V 3 bases, and 1 base lay outside the gene matches. Germline V gene sequence: CDR1 SGHDT, CDR2 YYEEEE. The CDR3 is 13 amino acids. As DNA, the CDR3 is TGTGCCAGCAGCTGGGGACAGGACTATGGCTACACCTTC. This codes for CASSWGQDYGYTF.

The chain couples TRBV7-9 to TRBJ2-4; 10 bases fit TRBD2. Trimming cost V 4 bases and J 3 bases; bases outside gene matches: 6. Germline V gene sequence: CDR1 SEHNR, CDR2 FQNEAQ (reference sequence). This CDR3 spans 16 amino acids. CDR3 nucleotides: TGTGCCAGCAGCTCGTCGAGGACTAGCGGCAAAAACATTCAGTACTTC. It codes for CASSSSRTSGKNIQYF.

The chain recombines TRBV6-5 with TRBJ1-5; 8 positions match TRBD1. Germline V gene sequence: CDR1 MNHEY, CDR2 SVGAGI. This CDR3 spans 14 amino acids. The J segment lost 6 bases and the V segment lost 6 bases, leaving 7 bases of the junction unmatched. CDR3 loop: CASSHSGGGQPQHF. The CDR3 DNA reads as TGTGCCAGCAGCCACTCAGGGGGCGGTCAGCCCCAGCATTTT.

The CDR3 loop is CASSPSWAGHSNTEAFF. CDR3 in DNA: TGTGCCAGCAGTCCTTCCTGGGCGGGACACTCGAACACTGAAGCTTTCTTT. The chain combines TRBV7-9 with TRBJ1-1; the D gene is possibly TRBD1 (6 bases). The CDR3 length is 17 residues. V was cut by 6 bases and J by 1 base, with 21 bases left in between. CDR1 is SEHNR, CDR2 FQNEAQ, per germline (reference sequence).

The chain recombines TRBV5-1 with TRBJ2-7; 9 bases are shared with TRBD1. V lost 5 bases and J lost 1; bases outside the gene matches: 4. There are 14 residues in the CDR3. CDR1 is SGHRS, CDR2 YFSETQ, per germline. The CDR3 reads CASRTGTGSYEQYF. In DNA, the CDR3 is TGCGCCAGCAGAACCGGGACAGGGTCCTACGAGCAGTACTTC.

The rearrangement joins TRBV18 to TRBJ1-1; D is ambiguous. Germline V CDR1 and CDR2: KGHSH, LQKENI. The CDR3 has 12 residues. V was cut by 3 bases and J by 4 bases, with 6 bases left in between. CDR3 residues: CASSPSSTEAFF. The CDR3 DNA reads TGTGCCAGCTCACCTTCATCCACTGAAGCTTTCTTT.

This chain connects TRBV11-1 to TRBJ2-7; D possibly corresponds to TRBD2 (7 bases). Per germline, CDR1 SGHAT and CDR2 FQDESV (reference sequence). The CDR3 covers 14 residues. Trimming removed 4 bases at V and 3 bases at J, with 13 bases between. The CDR3: CASSWGGAFYEQYF. The CDR3 bases are TGTGCCAGCAGCTGGGGGGGCGCTTTCTACGAGCAGTACTTC.

V is TRBV4-1 and J is TRBJ2-3, with 13 bases identical to TRBD2. The V gene end was trimmed by 4 bases and the J gene end by 4 bases; junction bases not matched to a gene: 5. Germline loops: CDR1 MGHRA, CDR2 YSYEKL. This CDR3 is 16 amino acids long. The CDR3, as DNA: TGCGCCAGCAGCCCGGGGGGACTAGCGGGACCAGATACGCAGTATTTT. This encodes CASSPGGLAGPDTQYF.

The J gene is TRBJ2-3, the V gene TRBV19; TRBD1 might be the D (5 bases). This CDR3 spans 16 amino acids. The germline gives CDR1 LNHDA, CDR2 SQIVND (reference sequence). Trimming removed 0 bases at V and 6 bases at J, with 16 bases between. CDR3 DNA: TGTGCCAGTAGTATAGATCGGGCAGGGTGGTCCGATACGCAGTATTTT. Encoded protein: CASSIDRAGWSDTQYF. The full variable domain, its missing parts supplied by reference TRBV19 and TRBJ2-3, is DGGITQSPKYLFRKEGQNVTLSCEQNLNHDAMYWYRQDPGQGLRLIYYSQIVNDFQKGDIAEGYSVSREKKESFPLTVTSAQKNPTAFYLCASSIDRAGWSDTQYFGPGTRLTVL.

The chain uses TRBV29-1 and TRBJ2-2, with 9 bases matching TRBD1. J lost 6 bases, V lost 7 bases, and 9 bases had no gene match. CDR3 length equals 14 residues. Germline loops: CDR1 SQVTM, CDR2 ANQGSEA. In nucleotides, the CDR3 is TGCAGCGCGAACCGGGACAGGGTGTCCGGGGAGCTGTTTTTT. It is translated as CSANRDRVSGELFF.

This rearrangement joins TRBV16 to TRBJ2-1, with D unresolved. This CDR3 has 12 amino acids. CDR1 KGHSY and CDR2 FQNENV come from the germline V gene. The V gene lost 2 bases and the J gene lost 5 bases, with 4 bases spanning the gap. The CDR3 here is CASSQIDNEQFF. The CDR3 coding sequence is TGTGCCAGCAGCCAAATAGACAATGAGCAGTTCTTC.

The V and J genes are TRBV19 and TRBJ1-2; 9 bases agree with TRBD1. The germline gives CDR1 LNHDA, CDR2 SQIVND (reference sequence). CDR3 length: 17 amino acids. J was trimmed by 4 bases and V by 5 bases; bases with no gene match: 14. This chain's CDR3 is CASSDLTGGRGGYGYTF. The CDR3, as DNA: TGTGCCAGTAGTGACCTGACAGGGGGGCGCGGTGGCTATGGCTACACCTTC.

This clone has a single count. The V call is TRBV27, the J call TRBJ2-7, with 10 bases aligning to TRBD1. The CDR3 is 15 amino acids. With 5 bases clipped from V and 3 bases from J, the junction kept 7 bases outside the gene matches. Per the germline V gene, CDR1 is MNHEY and CDR2 is SMNVEV (reference sequence). CDR3 in DNA: TGTGCCAGCAGTCGGGACAGGGGACTAGTCTACGAGCAGTACTTC. Protein: CASSRDRGLVYEQYF.

This clone occurred once. The chain employs TRBV19 and TRBJ2-1; 11 nucleotides align to TRBD1. Germline CDR1 and CDR2: LNHDA and SQIVND (reference sequence). The length of the CDR3 is 16 residues. V shed 4 bases, J shed 2 bases, and the junction held 4 bases outside the gene matches. The CDR3 DNA reads TGTGCCAGTAGTACAGGGACAGGGGGAGCCTACAATGAGCAGTTCTTC. Translated: CASSTGTGGAYNEQFF.

V usage is TRBV6-5 and J usage is TRBJ1-1; D unresolved. Trimming removed 0 bases at V and 1 base at J, with 6 bases between. The germline V gene encodes CDR1 MNHEY and CDR2 SVGAGI. This CDR3 has 14 residues. The chain's CDR3 is CASSYSEGNTEAFF. The CDR3 nucleotides read TGTGCCAGCAGTTACTCAGAGGGGAACACTGAAGCTTTCTTT.